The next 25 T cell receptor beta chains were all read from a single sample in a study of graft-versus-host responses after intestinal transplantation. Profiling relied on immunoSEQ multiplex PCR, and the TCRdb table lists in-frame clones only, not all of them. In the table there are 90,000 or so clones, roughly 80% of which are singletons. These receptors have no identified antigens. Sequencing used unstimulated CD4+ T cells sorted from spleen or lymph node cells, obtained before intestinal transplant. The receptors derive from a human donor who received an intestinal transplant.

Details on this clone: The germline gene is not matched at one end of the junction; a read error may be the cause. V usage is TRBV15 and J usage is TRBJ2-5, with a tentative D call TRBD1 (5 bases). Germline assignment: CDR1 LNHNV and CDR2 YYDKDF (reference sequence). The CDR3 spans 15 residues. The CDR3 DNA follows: TGTGCCACCAGCCCTCGACAGAGTTACCAAGGGACCCAGTACTTC. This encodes CATSPRQSYQGTQYF.

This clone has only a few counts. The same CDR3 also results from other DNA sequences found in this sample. CDR3 in amino acids: CATSRDRGSYGYTF. The CDR3 DNA follows: TGTGCCACCAGCAGAGATCGAGGGAGCTATGGCTACACCTTC. This chain links TRBV15 with TRBJ1-2; D ambiguous. Germline values: CDR1 LNHNV, CDR2 YYDKDF (reference sequence). This CDR3 is built from 14 residues. Trimming took off 0 bases at V and 4 bases at J, with 9 bases between the two ends.

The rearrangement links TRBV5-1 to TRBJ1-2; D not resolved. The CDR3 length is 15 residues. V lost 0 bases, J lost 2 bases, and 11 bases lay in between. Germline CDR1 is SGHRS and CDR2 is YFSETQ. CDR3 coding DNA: TGCGCCAGCAGCTTGGCTGAGCCGGGAAACTATGGCTACACCTTC. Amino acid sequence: CASSLAEPGNYGYTF.

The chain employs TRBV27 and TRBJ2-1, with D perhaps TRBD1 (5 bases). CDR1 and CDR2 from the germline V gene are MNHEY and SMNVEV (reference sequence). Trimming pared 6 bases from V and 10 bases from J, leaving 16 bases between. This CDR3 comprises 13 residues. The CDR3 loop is CASSLGVLGEQFF. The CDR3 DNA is TGTGCCAGCAGCCTAGGGGTGCTAGGGGAGCAGTTCTTC.

Written as DNA, the CDR3 is TGTGCCAGCAGTGACGTGACTAGCGGGGACAATGAGCAGTTCTTC. This translates into CASSDVTSGDNEQFF. The V call is TRBV6-4, the J call TRBJ2-1, with 11 bases matching TRBD2. The V gene end was trimmed by 2 bases and the J gene end by 5 bases; junction bases not matched to a gene: 2. This CDR3 spans 15 amino acids. The V gene's germline CDR1 is MRHNA and CDR2 SNTAGT.

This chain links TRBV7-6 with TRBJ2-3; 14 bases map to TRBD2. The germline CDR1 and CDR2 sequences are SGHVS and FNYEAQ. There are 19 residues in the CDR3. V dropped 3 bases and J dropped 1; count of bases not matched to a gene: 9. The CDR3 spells CASSLGLAGALYRTDTQYF. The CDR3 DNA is TGTGCCAGCAGCTTGGGACTAGCGGGGGCCCTTTACCGCACAGATACGCAGTATTTT.

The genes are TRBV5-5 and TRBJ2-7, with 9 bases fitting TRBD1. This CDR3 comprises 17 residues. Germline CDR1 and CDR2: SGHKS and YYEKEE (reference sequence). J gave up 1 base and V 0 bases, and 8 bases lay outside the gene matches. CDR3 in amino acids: CASSLGVGTGSSYEQYF. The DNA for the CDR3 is TGTGCCAGCAGCTTGGGCGTTGGGACAGGGTCTTCCTACGAGCAGTACTTC.

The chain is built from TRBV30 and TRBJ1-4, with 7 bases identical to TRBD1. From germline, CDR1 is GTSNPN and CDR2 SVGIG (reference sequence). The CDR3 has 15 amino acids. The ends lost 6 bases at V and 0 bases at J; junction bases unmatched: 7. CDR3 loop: CACPWDSATNEKLFF. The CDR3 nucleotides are TGTGCCTGCCCTTGGGACAGCGCAACTAATGAAAAACTGTTTTTT. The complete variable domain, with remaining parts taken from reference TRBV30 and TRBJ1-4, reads SQTIHQWPATLVQPVGSPLSLECTVEGTSNPNLYWYRQAAGRGLQLLFYSVGIGQISSEVPQNLSASRPQDRQFILSSKKLLLSDSGFYLCACPWDSATNEKLFFGSGTQLSVL.

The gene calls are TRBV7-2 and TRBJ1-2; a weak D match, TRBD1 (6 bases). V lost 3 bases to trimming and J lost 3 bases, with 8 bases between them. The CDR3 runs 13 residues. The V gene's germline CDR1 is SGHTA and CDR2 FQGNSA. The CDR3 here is CASSLPGDYGYTF. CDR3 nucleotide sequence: TGTGCCAGCAGCTTGCCAGGGGACTATGGCTACACCTTC.

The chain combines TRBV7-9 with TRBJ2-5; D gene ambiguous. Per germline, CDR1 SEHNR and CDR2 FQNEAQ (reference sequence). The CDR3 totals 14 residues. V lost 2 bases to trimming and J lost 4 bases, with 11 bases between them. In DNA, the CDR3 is TGTGCCAGCAGCTTATCAGGCAGGTTAGAGACCCAGTACTTC. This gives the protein CASSLSGRLETQYF.

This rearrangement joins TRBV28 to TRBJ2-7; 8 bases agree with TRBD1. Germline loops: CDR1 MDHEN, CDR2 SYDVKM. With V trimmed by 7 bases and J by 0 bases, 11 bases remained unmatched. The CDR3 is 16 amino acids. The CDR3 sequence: CASTDRQGRSSYEQYF. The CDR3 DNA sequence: TGTGCCAGCACCGACCGACAGGGGCGTTCCTCCTACGAGCAGTACTTC.

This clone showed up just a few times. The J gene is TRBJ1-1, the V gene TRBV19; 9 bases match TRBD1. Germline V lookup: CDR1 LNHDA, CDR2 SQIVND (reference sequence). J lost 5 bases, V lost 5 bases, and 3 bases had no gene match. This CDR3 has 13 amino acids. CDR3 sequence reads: CASSGTGRTEAFF. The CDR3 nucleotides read TGTGCCAGTAGTGGGACAGGGCGGACTGAAGCTTTCTTT.

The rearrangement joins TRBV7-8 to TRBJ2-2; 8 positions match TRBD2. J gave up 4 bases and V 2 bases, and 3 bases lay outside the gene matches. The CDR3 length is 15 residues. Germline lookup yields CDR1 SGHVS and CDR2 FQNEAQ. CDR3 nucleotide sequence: TGTGCCAGCAGCTTACCTAGCGGGTCCACCGGGGAGCTGTTTTTT. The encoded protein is CASSLPSGSTGELFF. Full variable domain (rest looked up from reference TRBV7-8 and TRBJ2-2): GAGVSQSPRYKVAKRGQDVALRCDPISGHVSLFWYQQALGQGPEFLTYFQNEAQLDKSGLPSDRFFAERPEGSVSTLKIQRTQQEDSAVYLCASSLPSGSTGELFFGEGSRLTVL.

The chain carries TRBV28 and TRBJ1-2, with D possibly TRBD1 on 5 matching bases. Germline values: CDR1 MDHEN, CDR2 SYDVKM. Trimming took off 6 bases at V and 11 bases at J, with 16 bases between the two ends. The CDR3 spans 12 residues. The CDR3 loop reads CASREQVLGYTF. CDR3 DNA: TGTGCCAGCAGAGAACAGGTCCTGGGTTACACCTTC.

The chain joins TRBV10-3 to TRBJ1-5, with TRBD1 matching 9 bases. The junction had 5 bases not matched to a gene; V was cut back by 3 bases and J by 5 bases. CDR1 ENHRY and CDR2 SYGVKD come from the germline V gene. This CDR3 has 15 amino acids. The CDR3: CAISESGQGYQPQHF. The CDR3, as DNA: TGTGCCATCAGTGAATCGGGACAGGGTTATCAGCCCCAGCATTTT.

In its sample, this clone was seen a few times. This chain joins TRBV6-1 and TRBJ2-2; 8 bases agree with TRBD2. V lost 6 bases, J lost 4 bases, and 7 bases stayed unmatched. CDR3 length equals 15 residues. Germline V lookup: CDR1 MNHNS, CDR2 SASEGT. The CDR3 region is CASRRAGGATGELFF. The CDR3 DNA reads TGTGCCAGCAGGCGGGCGGGGGGCGCCACCGGGGAGCTGTTTTTT.

CDR3 in DNA: TGCGCCAGCAGCCTTTTTAGGGGGGGGGCTCCCTCAGATACGCAGTATTTT. This gives the protein CASSLFRGGAPSDTQYF. The V call is TRBV4-1, the J call TRBJ2-3, with D perhaps TRBD2 (7 bases). The CDR3 sequence is 17 residues long. Germline V gives CDR1 MGHRA, CDR2 YSYEKL. The ends were cut back, 4 bases at V and 4 bases at J, with 21 bases in the middle.

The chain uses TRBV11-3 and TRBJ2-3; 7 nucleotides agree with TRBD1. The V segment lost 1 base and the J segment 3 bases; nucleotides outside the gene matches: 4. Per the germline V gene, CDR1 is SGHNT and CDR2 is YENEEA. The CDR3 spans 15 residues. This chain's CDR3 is CASSLAWGQTDTQYF. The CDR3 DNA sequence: TGTGCCAGCAGCTTAGCCTGGGGACAGACAGATACGCAGTATTTT. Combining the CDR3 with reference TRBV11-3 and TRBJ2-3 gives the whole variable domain EAGVVQSPRYKIIEKKQPVAFWCNPISGHNTLYWYLQNLGQGPELLIRYENEEAVDDSQLPKDRFSAERLKGVDSTLKIQPAELGDSAVYLCASSLAWGQTDTQYFGPGTRLTVL.

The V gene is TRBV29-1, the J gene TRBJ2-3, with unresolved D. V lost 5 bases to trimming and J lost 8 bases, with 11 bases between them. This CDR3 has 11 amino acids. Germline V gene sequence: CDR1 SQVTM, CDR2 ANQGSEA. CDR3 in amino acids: CSVPSTGTQYF. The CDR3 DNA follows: TGCAGCGTTCCATCAACGGGTACGCAGTATTTT.

For the CDR3, the DNA is TGTGCCAGCAGTGTTTCGGTGAATCAGCCCCAGCATTTT. As protein: CASSVSVNQPQHF. The V gene is TRBV2, the J gene TRBJ1-5; D ambiguous. V was trimmed by 4 bases and J by 4 bases, leaving 8 bases between them. Germline loops: CDR1 SNHLY, CDR2 FYNNEI. The CDR3 spans 13 residues. Full variable domain (missing parts from reference TRBV2 and TRBJ1-5): EPEVTQTPSHQVTQMGQEVILRCVPISNHLYFYWYRQILGQKVEFLVSFYNNEISEKSEIFDDQFSVERPDGSNFTLKIRSTKLEDSAMYFCASSVSVNQPQHFGDGTRLSIL.

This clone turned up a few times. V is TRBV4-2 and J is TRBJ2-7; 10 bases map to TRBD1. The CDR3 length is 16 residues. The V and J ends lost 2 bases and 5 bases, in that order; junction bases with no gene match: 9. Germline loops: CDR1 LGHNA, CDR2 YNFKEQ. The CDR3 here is CASSQTGTGEFHEQYF. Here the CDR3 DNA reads TGTGCCAGCAGCCAAACCGGGACAGGGGAATTCCACGAGCAGTACTTC.

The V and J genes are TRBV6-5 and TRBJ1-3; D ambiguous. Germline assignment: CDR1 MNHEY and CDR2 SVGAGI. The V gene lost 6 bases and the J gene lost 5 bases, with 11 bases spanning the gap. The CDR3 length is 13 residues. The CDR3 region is CASRELYRNTIYF. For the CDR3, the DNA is TGTGCCAGCAGGGAGCTTTACCGAAACACCATATATTTT.

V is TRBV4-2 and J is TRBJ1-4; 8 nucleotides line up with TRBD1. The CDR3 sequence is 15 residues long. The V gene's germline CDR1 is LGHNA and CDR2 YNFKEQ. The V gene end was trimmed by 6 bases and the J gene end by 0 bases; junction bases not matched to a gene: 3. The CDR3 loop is CASRPGGATNEKLFF. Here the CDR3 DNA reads TGTGCCAGCAGACCAGGGGGCGCAACTAATGAAAAACTGTTTTTT.

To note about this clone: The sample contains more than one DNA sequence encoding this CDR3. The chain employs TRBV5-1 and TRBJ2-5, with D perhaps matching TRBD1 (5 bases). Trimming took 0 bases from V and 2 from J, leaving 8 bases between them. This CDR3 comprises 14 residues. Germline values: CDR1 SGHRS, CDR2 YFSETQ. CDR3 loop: CASSLGQGQETQYF. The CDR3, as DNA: TGCGCCAGCAGCTTGGGGCAGGGACAAGAGACCCAGTACTTC.

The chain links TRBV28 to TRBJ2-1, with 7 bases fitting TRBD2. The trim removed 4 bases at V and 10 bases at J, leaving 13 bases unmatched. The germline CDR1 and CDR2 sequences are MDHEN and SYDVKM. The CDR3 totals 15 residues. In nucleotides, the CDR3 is TGTGCCAGCAGTTCCAGCGGGGCCCTGTCTCGCGAGCAGTTCTTC. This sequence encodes CASSSSGALSREQFF.